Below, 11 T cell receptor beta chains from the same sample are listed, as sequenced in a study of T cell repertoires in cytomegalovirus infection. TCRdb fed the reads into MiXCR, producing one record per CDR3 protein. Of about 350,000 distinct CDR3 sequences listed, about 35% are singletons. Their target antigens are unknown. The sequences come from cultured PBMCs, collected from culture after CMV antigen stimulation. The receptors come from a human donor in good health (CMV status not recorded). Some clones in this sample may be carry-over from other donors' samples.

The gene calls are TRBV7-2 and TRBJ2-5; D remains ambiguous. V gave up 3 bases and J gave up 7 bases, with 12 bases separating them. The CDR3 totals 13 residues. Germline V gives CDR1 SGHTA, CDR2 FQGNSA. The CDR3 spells CASSFSQDGTQYF. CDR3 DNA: TGTGCCAGCAGCTTCTCCCAAGATGGGACCCAGTACTTC. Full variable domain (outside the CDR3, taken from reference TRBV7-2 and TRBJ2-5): GAGVSQSPSNKVTEKGKDVELRCDPISGHTALYWYRQSLGQGLEFLIYFQGNSAPDKSGLPSDRFSAERTGGSVSTLTIQRTQQEDSAVYLCASSFSQDGTQYFGPGTRLLVL.

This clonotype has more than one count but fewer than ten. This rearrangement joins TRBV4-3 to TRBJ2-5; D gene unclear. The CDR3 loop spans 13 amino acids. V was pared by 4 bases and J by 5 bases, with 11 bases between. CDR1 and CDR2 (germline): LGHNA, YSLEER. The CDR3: CASSPRLRETQYF. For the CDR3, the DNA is TGCGCCAGCAGCCCCCGACTGAGGGAGACCCAGTACTTC.

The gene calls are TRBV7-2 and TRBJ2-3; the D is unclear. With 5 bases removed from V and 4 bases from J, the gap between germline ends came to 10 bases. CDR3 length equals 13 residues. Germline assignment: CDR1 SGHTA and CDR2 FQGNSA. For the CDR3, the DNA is TGTGCCAGCAGCACAGTGGGCCCAGATACGCAGTATTTT. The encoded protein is CASSTVGPDTQYF.

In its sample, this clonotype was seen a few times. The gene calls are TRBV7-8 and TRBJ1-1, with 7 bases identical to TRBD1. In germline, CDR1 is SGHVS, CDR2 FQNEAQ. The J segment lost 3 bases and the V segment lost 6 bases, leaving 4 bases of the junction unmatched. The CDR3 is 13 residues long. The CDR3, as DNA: TGTGCCAGCAGGTCTACAGGGGACACTGAAGCTTTCTTT. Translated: CASRSTGDTEAFF.

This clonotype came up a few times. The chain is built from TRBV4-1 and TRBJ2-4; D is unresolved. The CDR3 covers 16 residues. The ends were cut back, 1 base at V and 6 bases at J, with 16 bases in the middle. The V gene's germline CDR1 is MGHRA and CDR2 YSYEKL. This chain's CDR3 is CASSQAETPLGNIQYF. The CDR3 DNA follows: TGCGCCAGCAGCCAAGCGGAGACCCCCCTGGGAAACATTCAGTACTTC.

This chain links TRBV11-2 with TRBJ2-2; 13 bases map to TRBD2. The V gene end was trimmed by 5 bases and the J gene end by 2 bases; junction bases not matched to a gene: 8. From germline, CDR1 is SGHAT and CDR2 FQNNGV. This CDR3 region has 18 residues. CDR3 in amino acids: CASSQPGLAGRNTGELFF. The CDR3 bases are TGTGCCAGCAGCCAACCGGGACTAGCGGGACGAAACACCGGGGAGCTGTTTTTT.

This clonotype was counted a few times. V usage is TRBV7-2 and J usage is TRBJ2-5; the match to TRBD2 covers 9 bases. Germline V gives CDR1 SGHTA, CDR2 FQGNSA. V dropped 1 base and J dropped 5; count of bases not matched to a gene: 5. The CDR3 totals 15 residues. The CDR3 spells CASSLDSGSGETQYF. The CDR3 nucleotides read TGTGCCAGCAGCTTAGATAGCGGGAGTGGTGAGACCCAGTACTTC.

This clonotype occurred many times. The CDR3 protein is CASSSVDTGNTEAFF. The CDR3 region has the DNA TGTGCCAGCAGCTCCGTGGACACTGGGAACACTGAAGCTTTCTTT. V usage is TRBV7-2 and J usage is TRBJ1-1, with a possible D match to TRBD1 (5 bases). Germline lookup yields CDR1 SGHTA and CDR2 FQGNSA. V was cut by 4 bases and J by 1 base, with 13 bases left in between. CDR3 length equals 15 residues.

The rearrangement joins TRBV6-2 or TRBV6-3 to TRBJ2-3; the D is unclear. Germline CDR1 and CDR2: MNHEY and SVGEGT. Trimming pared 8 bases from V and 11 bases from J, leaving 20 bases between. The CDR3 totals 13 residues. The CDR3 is CASSSSRPGEQYF. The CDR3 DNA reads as TGTGCCAGCTCGTCCAGCCGCCCGGGTGAGCAGTATTTT.

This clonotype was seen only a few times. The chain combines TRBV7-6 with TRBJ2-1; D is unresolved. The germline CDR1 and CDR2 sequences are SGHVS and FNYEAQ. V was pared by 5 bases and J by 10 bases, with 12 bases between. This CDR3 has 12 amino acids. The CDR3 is CASSRSTGEQFF. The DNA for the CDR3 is TGTGCCAGCAGCCGATCAACTGGGGAGCAGTTCTTC.

The CDR3 DNA reads TGTGCCAGCAGCTTCTCGACTAGCGGGAGGTGGGACGAGCAGTACTTC. This translates into CASSFSTSGRWDEQYF. J is TRBJ2-7 and V is TRBV5-6; TRBD2 agrees at 13 bases. Germline V gene data show CDR1 as SGHDT and CDR2 as YYEEEE. The CDR3 length is 16 residues. J lost 5 bases, V lost 2 bases, and 7 bases had no gene match.